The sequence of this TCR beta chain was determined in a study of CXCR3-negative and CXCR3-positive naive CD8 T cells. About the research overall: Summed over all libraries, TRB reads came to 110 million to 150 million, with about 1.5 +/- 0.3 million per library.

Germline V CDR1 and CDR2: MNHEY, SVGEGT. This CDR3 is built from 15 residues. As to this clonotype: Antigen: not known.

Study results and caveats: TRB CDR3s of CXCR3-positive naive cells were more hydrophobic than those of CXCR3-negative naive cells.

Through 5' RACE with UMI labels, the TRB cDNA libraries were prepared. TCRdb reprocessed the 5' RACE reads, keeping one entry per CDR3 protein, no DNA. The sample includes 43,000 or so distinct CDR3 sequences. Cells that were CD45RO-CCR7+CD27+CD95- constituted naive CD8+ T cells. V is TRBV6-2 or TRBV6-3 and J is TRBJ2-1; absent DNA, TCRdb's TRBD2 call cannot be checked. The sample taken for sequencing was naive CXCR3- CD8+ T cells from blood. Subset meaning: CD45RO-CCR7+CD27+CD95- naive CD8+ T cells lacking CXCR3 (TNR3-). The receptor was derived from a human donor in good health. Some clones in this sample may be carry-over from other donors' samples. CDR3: CASSGLLDSYNEQFF.